This TCR beta chain was sequenced during a study of cytomegalovirus exposure and HLA in healthy donors. CDR1 MNHEY and CDR2 SMNVEV come from the germline V gene (reference sequence). CDR3 length equals 14 residues. With 11 bases removed from V and 5 bases from J, the gap between germline ends came to 21 bases. With 60 Vbeta and 13 Jbeta primers, the PCR was carried out. The table came from immunoSEQ multiplex PCR; TCRdb's copy has only in-frame clones and leaves some out. The sample table includes under 95,000 clones. As for this clone: The target antigen is unknown.

Study-level points and caveats: Sequencing likely caused a cluster of highly shared sequence variants.

This TCR derives from a man in his forties or fifties in good health and CMV-seronegative. The chain carries TRBV27 and TRBJ2-5, with D possibly TRBD2 on 6 matching bases. Source material: PBMCs. CDR3 in amino acids: CASKGGWDSETQYF. CDR3 nucleotides: TGTGCCTCCAAAGGAGGGTGGGATTCGGAGACCCAGTACTTC.